The clone carrying this T cell receptor beta chain was counted at least ten times. Its antigen remains unidentified. V dropped 8 bases and J dropped 6 bases, with 26 bases sitting between them. CDR1 and CDR2 (germline): SQVTM, ANQGSEA. This CDR3 spans 16 amino acids. Preparation of the TCRbeta library used unique molecular identifiers. TCRdb passed the PCR reads through MiXCR, listing each CDR3 protein once. In the table there are roughly 110,000 distinct CDR3 sequences, 10% to 13% of which are singletons. This sample is drawn from a study of T-cell reconstitution after alpha-beta-depleted transplantation in children. The study, taken as a whole, reports: Several hundred rapidly expanded clones from non-depleted graft cells reportedly supplied alpha-beta T cells about two months post-transplant. T-cell counts and diversity at one year post-transplant came mainly from newly produced T cells. Surviving thymic progenitors and recipient T cells were the source of high TCRbeta diversity at day 60 in some patients.

Sequenced here: PBMCs, sampled before TCRalphabeta/CD19-depleted stem cell transplant. The sequence came from a boy aged 2 to 10 with acute lymphoblastic leukemia, due to receive a stem cell transplant. The chain employs TRBV29-1 and TRBJ2-1; possibly TRBD2 for D (6 bases). The CDR3 bases are TGCAGCCTTGGAGCAGACCCGGGAGACCTCGGCAATGAGCAGTTCTTC. This encodes CSLGADPGDLGNEQFF.